These 5 T cell receptor beta chains share one sample of origin, sequenced in a study of regulatory T cells in long-lasting Graves disease listed by TCRdb under 2021. The time point tag for this specimen amounts to: newly diagnosed GD, antithyroid drugs for less than 3 months. For both TCR sequencing and RNA sequencing, RNA was extracted from PBMCs using TRIzol. Library method: multiplex PCR. TCRdb records Illumina HiSeq 4000 as the sequencer. iRepertoire HTBI primers and Arm-PCR amplification of CDR3 regions were used to construct TCR beta libraries. The public reads were reprocessed in TCRdb via fastp at Q25 and MiXCR, keeping in-frame beta chains. Identical CDR3 protein sequences are pooled into one entry, listed with their most common genes and DNA. The sample table holds more than 350,000 distinct CDR3 sequences, of which 14% to 15% were seen once. The top ten hold around 15% of the sample. These data are also associated with another study on T cells in Graves' hyperthyroidism and ophthalmopathy.

Sequencing was performed on peripheral blood mononuclear cells (PBMCs), taken at new diagnosis, from a patient treated with antithyroid drugs. These receptor sequences come from a woman in her twenties or thirties with Graves disease. Donor details come from another sample of the same person, matched by shared clones.

The V gene is TRBV10-2, the J gene TRBJ2-7, with TRBD1 as a possible D gene (5 bases). Germline loops: CDR1 WSHSY, CDR2 SAAADI. This CDR3 has 14 amino acids. V was cut by 10 bases and J by 1 base, with 17 bases left in between. The CDR3 coding sequence is TGCGCCACTGTAGACAGCCGGGCTTCCTACGAGCAGTACTTC. The encoded protein is CATVDSRASYEQYF.

This clonotype has a handful of counts. The CDR3 DNA sequence: TGCGCCAGCAGCATCAGGACTAGCGGGACGGAGACCCAGTACTTC. This codes for CASSIRTSGTETQYF. This chain links TRBV5-1 with TRBJ2-5; 12 nucleotides line up with TRBD2. Per germline, CDR1 SGHRS and CDR2 YFSETQ. V shed 4 bases and J 5 bases; nucleotides not matched to a gene: 6. The CDR3 extends over 15 amino acids.

There are a few counts of this clonotype. The chain's CDR3 is CATSGGQGNNQPQHF. The CDR3 DNA follows: TGTGCCACCAGTGGGGGACAGGGAAACAATCAGCCCCAGCATTTT. The chain uses TRBV24-1 and TRBJ1-5, with 9 bases aligning to TRBD1. This CDR3 has 15 residues. Germline V gene data show CDR1 as KGHDR and CDR2 as SFDVKD. Unmatched junction bases numbered 4, after V lost 5 bases and J lost 3 bases.

This clonotype was detected many times. This chain joins TRBV10-2 and TRBJ2-1, with D unresolved. The CDR3 has 13 residues. V shed 10 bases and J shed 5 bases, with 15 bases lying between them. Germline CDR1 is WSHSY and CDR2 is SAAADI. CDR3 bases: TGCGCCACCGACCCCGTGGGAAACAATGAGCAGTTCTTC. Its protein is CATDPVGNNEQFF.

On this clonotype: A single base separates this from a much larger clone, so it may be a read error. Likely a read error: the CDR3 ends without its conserved phenylalanine or tryptophan. The rearrangement links TRBV30 to TRBJ1-2; 7 nucleotides align to TRBD1. The ends lost 2 bases at V and 8 bases at J; junction bases unmatched: 5. This CDR3 is built from 12 residues. Germline-derived CDR1 and CDR2 are GTSNPN and SVGIG (reference sequence). The CDR3 coding sequence is TGTGCCTGGAGTCCAGGGGGGGAGGGCTACACCCTC. It translates to CAWSPGGEGYTL.